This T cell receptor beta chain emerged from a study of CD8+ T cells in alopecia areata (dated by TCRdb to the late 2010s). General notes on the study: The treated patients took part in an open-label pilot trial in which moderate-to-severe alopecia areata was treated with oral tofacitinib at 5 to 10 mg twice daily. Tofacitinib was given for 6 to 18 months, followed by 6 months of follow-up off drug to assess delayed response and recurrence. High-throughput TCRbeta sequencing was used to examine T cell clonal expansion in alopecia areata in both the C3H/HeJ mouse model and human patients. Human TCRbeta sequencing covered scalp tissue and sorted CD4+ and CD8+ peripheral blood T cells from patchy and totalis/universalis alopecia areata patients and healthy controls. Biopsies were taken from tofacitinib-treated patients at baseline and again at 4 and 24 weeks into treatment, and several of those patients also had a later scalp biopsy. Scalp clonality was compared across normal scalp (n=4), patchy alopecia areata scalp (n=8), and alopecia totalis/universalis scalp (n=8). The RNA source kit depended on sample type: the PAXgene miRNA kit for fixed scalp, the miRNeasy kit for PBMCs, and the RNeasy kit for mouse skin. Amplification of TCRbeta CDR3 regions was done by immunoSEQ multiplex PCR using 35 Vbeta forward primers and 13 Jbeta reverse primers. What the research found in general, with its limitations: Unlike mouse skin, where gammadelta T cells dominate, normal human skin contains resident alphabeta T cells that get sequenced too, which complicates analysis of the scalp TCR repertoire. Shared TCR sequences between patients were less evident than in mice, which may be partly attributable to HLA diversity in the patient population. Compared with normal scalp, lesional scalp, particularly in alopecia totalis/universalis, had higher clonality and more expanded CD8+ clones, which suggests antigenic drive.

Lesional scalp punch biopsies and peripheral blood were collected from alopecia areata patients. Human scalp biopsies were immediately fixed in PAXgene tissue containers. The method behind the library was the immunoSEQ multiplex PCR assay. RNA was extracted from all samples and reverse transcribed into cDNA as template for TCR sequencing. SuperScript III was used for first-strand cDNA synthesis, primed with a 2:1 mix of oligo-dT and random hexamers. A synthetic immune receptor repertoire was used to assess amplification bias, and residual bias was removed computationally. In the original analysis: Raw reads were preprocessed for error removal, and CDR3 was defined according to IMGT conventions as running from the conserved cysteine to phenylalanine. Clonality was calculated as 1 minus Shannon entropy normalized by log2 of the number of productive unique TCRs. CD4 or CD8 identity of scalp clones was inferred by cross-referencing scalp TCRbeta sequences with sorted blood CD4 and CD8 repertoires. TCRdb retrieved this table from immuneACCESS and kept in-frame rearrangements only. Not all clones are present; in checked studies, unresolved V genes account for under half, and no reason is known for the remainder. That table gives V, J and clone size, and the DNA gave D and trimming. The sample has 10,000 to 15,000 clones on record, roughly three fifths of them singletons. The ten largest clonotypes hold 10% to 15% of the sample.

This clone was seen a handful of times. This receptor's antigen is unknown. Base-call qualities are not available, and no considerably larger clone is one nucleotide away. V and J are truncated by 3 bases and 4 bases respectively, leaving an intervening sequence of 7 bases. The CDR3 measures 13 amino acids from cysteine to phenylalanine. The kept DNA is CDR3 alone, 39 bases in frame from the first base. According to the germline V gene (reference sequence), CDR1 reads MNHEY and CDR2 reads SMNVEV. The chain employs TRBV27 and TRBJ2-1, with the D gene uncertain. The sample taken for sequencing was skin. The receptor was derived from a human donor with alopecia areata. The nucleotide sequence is TGTGCCAGCAGTTTTTACTGGTACAATGAGCAGTTCTTC. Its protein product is CASSFYWYNEQFF.